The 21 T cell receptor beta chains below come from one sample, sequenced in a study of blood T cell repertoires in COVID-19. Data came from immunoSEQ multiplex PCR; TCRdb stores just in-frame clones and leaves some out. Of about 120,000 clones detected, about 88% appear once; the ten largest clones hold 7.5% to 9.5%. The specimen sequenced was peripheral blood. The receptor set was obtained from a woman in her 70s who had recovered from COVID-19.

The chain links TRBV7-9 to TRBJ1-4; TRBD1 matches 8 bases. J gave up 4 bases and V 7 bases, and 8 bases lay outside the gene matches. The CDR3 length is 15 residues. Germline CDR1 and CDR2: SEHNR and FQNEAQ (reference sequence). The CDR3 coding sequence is TGTGCCAGCATACCGGGACAGGCCTATAATGAAAAACTGTTTTTT. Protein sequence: CASIPGQAYNEKLFF.

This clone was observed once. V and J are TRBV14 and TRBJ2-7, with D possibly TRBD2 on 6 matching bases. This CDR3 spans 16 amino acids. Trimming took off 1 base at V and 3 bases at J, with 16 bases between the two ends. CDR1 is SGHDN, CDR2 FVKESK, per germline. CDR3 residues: CASSQVGAGGIYEQYF. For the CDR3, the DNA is TGTGCCAGCAGCCAAGTTGGGGCAGGAGGGATCTACGAGCAGTACTTC.

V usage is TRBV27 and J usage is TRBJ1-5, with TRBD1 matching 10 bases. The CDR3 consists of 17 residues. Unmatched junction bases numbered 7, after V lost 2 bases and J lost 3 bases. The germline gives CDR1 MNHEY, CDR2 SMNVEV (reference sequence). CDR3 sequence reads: CASSLIGTGASNQPQHF. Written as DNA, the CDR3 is TGTGCCAGCAGTTTAATAGGGACAGGGGCCTCCAATCAGCCCCAGCATTTT.

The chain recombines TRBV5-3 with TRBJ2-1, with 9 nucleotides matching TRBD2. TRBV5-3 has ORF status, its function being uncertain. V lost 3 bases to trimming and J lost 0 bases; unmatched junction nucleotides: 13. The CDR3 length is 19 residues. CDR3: CARSSSQGSGRNSYNEQFF. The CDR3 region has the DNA TGTGCCAGAAGCTCCTCCCAAGGTAGCGGGAGAAACTCCTACAATGAGCAGTTCTTC.

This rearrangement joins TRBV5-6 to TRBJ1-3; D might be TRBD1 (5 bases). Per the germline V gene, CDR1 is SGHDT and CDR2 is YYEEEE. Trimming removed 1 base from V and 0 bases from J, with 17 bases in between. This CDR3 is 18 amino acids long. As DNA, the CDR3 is TGTGCCAGCAGCTTGCTTGGATGGGGGGTCTACTCTGGAAACACCATATATTTT. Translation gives CASSLLGWGVYSGNTIYF.

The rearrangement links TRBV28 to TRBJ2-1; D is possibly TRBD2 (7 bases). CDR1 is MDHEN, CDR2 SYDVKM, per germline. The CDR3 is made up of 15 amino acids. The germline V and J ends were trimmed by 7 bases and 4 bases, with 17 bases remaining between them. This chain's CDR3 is CASTGGGALYNEQFF. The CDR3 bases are TGTGCCAGCACCGGAGGGGGGGCCTTATACAATGAGCAGTTCTTC.

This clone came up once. The CDR3 region has the DNA TGTGCCAGCAGCTTGGCCGTGGGAGGCACCGGGGAGCTGTTTTTT. As protein: CASSLAVGGTGELFF. This rearrangement joins TRBV5-4 to TRBJ2-2, with D perhaps TRBD2 (6 bases). The CDR3 spans 15 residues. V was trimmed by 0 bases and J by 4 bases, leaving 10 bases between them. CDR1 and CDR2 (germline): SGHNT, YYREEE (reference sequence).

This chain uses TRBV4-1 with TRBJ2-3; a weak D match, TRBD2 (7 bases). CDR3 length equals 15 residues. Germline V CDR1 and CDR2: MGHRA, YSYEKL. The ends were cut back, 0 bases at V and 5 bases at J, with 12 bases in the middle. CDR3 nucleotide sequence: TGCGCCAGCAGCCAAGATGTGAGGGGGGGAGATACGCAGTATTTT. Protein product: CASSQDVRGGDTQYF.

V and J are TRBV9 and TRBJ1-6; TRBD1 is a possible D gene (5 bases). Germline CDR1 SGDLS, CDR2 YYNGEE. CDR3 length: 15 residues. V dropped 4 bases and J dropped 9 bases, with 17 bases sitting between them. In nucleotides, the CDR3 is TGTGCCAGCAGCCCAGACATACAAACAGGTTCACCCCTCCACTTT. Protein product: CASSPDIQTGSPLHF.

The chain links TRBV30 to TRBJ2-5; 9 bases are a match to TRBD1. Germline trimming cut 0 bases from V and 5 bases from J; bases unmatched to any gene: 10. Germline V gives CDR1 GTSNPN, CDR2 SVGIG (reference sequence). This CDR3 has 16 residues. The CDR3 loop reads CAWSVRDRETRETQYF. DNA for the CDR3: TGTGCCTGGAGTGTCCGGGACAGGGAAACGAGGGAGACCCAGTACTTC.

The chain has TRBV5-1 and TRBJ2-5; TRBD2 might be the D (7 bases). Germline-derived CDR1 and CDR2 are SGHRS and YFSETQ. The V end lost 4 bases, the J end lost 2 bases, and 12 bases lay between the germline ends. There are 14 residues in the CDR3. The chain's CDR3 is CASSSGTPQETQYF. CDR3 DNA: TGCGCCAGCAGCAGCGGGACACCTCAAGAGACCCAGTACTTC.

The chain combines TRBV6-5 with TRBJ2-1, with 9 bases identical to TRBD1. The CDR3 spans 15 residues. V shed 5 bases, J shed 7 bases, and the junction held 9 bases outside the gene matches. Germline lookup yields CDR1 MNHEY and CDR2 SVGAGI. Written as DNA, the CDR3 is TGTGCCAGCAGTCGACAGGGGGTGGAACTGAATGAGCAGTTCTTC. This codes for CASSRQGVELNEQFF.

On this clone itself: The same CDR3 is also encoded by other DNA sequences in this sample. The CDR3 sequence is CASSQDLRRGGTDTQYF. The CDR3 nucleotides read TGTGCCAGCAGCCAAGATCTCCGGCGGGGGGGCACAGATACGCAGTATTTT. The chain carries TRBV3-1 (or the pseudogene TRBV3-2) and TRBJ2-3, with 8 nucleotides matching TRBD2. Germline V gives CDR1 LGHDT, CDR2 YNNKEL (reference sequence). The V gene end was trimmed by 0 bases and the J gene end by 1 base; junction bases not matched to a gene: 6. This CDR3 has 17 amino acids.

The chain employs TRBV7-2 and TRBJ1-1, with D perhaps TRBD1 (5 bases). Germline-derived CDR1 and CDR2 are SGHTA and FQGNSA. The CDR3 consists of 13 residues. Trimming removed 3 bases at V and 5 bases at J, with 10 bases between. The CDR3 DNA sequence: TGTGCCAGCAGCTTCGGGGAGGGGACTGAAGCTTTCTTT. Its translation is CASSFGEGTEAFF.

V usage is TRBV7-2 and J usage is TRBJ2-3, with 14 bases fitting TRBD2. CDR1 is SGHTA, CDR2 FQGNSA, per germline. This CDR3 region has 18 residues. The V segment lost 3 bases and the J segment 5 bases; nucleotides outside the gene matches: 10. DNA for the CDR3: TGTGCCAGCAGCTTCGGACTAGCGGGGGGAAGGTCGATAGATACGCAGTATTTT. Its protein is CASSFGLAGGRSIDTQYF.

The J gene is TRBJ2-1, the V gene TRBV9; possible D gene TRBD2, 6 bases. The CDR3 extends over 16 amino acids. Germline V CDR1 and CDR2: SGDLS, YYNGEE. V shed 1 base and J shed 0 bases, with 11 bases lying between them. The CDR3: CASSVFAGSSYNEQFF. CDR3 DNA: TGTGCCAGCAGCGTATTTGCGGGAAGCTCCTACAATGAGCAGTTCTTC.

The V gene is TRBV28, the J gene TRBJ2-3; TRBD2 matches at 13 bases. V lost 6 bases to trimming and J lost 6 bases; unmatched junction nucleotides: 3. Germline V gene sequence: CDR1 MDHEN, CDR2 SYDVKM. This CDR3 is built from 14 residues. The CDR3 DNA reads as TGTGCCAGCAGCCCGACTAGCGGGAGGGATACGCAGTATTTT. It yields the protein CASSPTSGRDTQYF.

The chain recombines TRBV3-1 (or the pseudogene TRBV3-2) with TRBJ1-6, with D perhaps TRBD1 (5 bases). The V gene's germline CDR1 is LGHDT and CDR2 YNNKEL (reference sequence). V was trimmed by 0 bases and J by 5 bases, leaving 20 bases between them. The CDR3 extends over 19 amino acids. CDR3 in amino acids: CASSQEGEAARFHNSPLHF. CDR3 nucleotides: TGTGCCAGCAGCCAAGAAGGGGAGGCAGCGCGGTTTCATAATTCACCCCTCCACTTT.

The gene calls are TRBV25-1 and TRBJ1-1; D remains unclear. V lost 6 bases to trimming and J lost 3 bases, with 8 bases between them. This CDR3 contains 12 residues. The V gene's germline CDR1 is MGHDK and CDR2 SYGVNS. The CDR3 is CASSLQDTEAFF. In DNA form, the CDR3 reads TGTGCCAGCAGCTTACAAGACACTGAAGCTTTCTTT.

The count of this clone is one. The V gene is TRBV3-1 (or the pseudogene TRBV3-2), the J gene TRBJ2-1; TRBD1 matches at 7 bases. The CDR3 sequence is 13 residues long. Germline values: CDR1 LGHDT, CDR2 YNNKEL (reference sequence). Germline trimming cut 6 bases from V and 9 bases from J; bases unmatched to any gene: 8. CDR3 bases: TGTGCCAGCAGACGAGGGGGCTACGGTGAGCAGTTCTTC. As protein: CASRRGGYGEQFF.

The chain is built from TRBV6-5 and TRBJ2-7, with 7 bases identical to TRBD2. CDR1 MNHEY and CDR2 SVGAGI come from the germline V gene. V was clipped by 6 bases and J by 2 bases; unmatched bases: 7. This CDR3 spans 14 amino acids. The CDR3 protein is CASRSGTLPYEQYF. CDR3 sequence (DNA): TGTGCCAGCAGGAGCGGGACCCTACCCTACGAGCAGTACTTC.